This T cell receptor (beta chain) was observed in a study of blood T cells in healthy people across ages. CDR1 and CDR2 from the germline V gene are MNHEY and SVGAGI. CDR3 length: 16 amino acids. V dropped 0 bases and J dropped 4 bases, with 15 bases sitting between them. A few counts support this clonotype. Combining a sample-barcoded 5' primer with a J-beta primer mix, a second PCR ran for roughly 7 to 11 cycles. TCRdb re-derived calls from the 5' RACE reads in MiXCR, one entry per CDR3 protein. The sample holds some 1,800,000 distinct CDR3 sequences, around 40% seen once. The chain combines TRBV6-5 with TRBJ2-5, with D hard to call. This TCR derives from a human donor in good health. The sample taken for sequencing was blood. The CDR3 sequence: CASSYSTGLRGETQYF. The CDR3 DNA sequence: TGTGCCAGCAGTTACTCGACGGGCCTCCGAGGAGAGACCCAGTACTTC.